This TCR beta chain was found in a study of human T cells and chemical hapten exposure. Study background: Diphenylcyclopropenone doses were given weekly to the scalps of patients across the roughly 23-week study.

The time point here: patch test 1, 2 weeks after DPC sensitization. Treatment defined: therapeutic diphenylcyclopropenone sensitization with weekly scalp DPC. Germline CDR1 DFQATT, CDR2 SNEGSKA (reference sequence). The CDR3 is 15 amino acids. Deletions cut 0 bases from V and 2 bases from J, with 12 bases between. Via MiXCR, TCRdb re-called the RACE reads, giving one row per CDR3 protein. This sample has over 85,000 distinct CDR3 sequences, with roughly 12% found just once. The receptor's source is a woman between 40 and 55 years old with alopecia areata. Some clones in this sample may be carry-over from other donors' samples. The J gene is TRBJ2-3, the V gene TRBV20-1; possibly TRBD1 or TRBD2 for D (5 bases each). The specimen was whole blood, collected in connection with sensitization to the hapten diphenylcyclopropenone (DPC). The CDR3 region is CSARDGGAPTDTQYF. CDR3 DNA: TGCAGTGCTAGAGATGGGGGAGCCCCCACAGATACGCAGTATTTT.